Following are 5 T cell receptor beta chains from one sample sequenced in a study of PD-L1 blockade in urothelial cancer. Produced via immunoSEQ multiplex PCR; TCRdb's table is partial and in-frame only. Of some 120,000 clones in the sample, 80% to 95% were seen once. Time point: peripheral blood 6 weeks after treatment start. The input for sequencing was PBMCs, taken around atezolizumab (anti-PD-L1) treatment. These receptors were obtained from a man aged 55 to 70 with urothelial cancer.

This clone occurred once. The chain is built from TRBV30 and TRBJ2-7; D is uncertain. The germline V gene encodes CDR1 GTSNPN and CDR2 SVGIG (reference sequence). V was pared by 1 base and J by 5 bases, with 6 bases between. The CDR3 is 11 residues long. The CDR3 reads CAWSEQNEQYF. Written as DNA, the CDR3 is TGTGCCTGGAGTGAGCAAAACGAGCAGTACTTC.

The rearrangement joins TRBV7-2 to TRBJ2-1; no clear D gene. V was shortened by 5 bases and J by 1 base, with 15 bases between the two germline ends. The CDR3 loop spans 16 amino acids. Looked up from germline, CDR1 is SGHTA and CDR2 is FQGNSA. The CDR3 region is CASSPLGSQSYNEQFF. As DNA, the CDR3 is TGTGCCAGCAGCCCTTTAGGTAGCCAGTCCTACAATGAGCAGTTCTTC.

The rearrangement uses TRBV18 and TRBJ2-4; perhaps TRBD2 as D (5 bases). V was clipped by 0 bases and J by 0 bases, with 12 bases between them. The CDR3 has 17 residues. CDR1 and CDR2 (germline): KGHSH, LQKENI. CDR3: CASSPPGLHVAKNIQYF. The CDR3 DNA reads TGTGCCAGCTCACCACCAGGACTTCACGTAGCCAAAAACATTCAGTACTTC.

The chain joins TRBV12-5 to TRBJ2-3; 11 bases are shared with TRBD2. There are 19 residues in the CDR3. The germline V gene encodes CDR1 LGHNT and CDR2 FRNRAP. Losses at the gene ends were 0 bases for V and 2 bases for J; bases not matched to a gene: 10. The CDR3 protein is CASGLVRVTSGGSTDTQYF. The CDR3 bases are TGTGCTAGTGGTTTGGTACGGGTTACTAGCGGGGGATCCACAGATACGCAGTATTTT.

The rearrangement uses TRBV5-6 and TRBJ1-6; unclear D gene. Per the germline V gene, CDR1 is SGHDT and CDR2 is YYEEEE. V was cut by 1 base and J by 11 bases, with 7 bases left in between. This CDR3 is built from 12 residues. The CDR3 spells CASSLYPAPLHF. Here the CDR3 DNA reads TGTGCCAGCAGCTTGTACCCAGCACCCCTCCACTTT.